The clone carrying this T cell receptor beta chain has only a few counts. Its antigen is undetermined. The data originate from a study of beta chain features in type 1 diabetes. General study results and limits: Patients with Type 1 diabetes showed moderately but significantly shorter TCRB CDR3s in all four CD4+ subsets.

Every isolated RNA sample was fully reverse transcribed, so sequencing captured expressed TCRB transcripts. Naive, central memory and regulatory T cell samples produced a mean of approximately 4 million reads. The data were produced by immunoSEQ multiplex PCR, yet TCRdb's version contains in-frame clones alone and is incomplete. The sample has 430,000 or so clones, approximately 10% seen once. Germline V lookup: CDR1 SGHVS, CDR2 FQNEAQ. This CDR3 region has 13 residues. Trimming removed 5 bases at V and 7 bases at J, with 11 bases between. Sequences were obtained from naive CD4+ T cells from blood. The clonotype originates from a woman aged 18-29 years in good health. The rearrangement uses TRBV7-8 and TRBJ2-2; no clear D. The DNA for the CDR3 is TGTGCCAGCAGCCAATCGAGAAGCGGGGAGCTGTTTTTT. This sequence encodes CASSQSRSGELFF.